This entry features one T cell receptor beta chain sequence. The target antigen is unknown. This sample was taken from a study of T cells and copy number aberrations in small-cell lung cancer. CDR3 size: 17 residues. Per germline, CDR1 SGDLS and CDR2 YYNGEE. With 3 bases clipped from V and 0 bases from J, the junction kept 8 bases outside the gene matches. Each donor had smoking or heavy second-hand smoke exposure. Data came from immunoSEQ multiplex PCR; TCRdb stores just in-frame clones and leaves some out. The profile shows 6,000 or so clones, approximately 76% of them singletons. Overall study findings and caveats: Between about 75-98% of clones were confined to one tumor region. Due to few samples, these findings require validation. All specimens were formalin-fixed paraffin-embedded tissue, prone to sequencing artifacts.

This chain links TRBV9 with TRBJ2-3; the match to TRBD2 covers 9 bases. This sequence originates from a man between 50 and 59 years old with small cell lung cancer. The sequenced material came from tumor tissue. Written as DNA, the CDR3 is TGTGCCAGCAGCGAGGATGGAGCGGGAGGAAGCACAGATACGCAGTATTTT. Its translation is CASSEDGAGGSTDTQYF.